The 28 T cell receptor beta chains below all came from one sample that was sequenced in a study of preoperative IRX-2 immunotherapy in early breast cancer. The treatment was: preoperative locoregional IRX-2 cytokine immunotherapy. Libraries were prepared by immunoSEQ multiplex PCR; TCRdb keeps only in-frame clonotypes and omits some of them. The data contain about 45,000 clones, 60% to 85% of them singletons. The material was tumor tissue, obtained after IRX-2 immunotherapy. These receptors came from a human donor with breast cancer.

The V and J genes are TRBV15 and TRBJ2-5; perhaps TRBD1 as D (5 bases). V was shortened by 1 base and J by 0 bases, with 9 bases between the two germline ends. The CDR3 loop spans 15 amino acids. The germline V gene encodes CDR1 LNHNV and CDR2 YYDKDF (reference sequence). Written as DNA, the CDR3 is TGTGCCACCAGCAGAGCTCGCAGGGACCAAGAGACCCAGTACTTC. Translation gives CATSRARRDQETQYF. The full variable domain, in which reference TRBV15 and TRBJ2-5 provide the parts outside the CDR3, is DAMVIQNPRYQVTQFGKPVTLSCSQTLNHNVMYWYQQKSSQAPKLLFHYYDKDFNNEADTPDNFQSRRPNTSFCFLDIRSPGLGDTAMYLCATSRARRDQETQYFGPGTRLLVL.

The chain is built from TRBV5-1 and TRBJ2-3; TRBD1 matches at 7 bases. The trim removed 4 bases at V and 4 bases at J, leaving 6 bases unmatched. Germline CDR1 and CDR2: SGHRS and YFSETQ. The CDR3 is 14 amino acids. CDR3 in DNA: TGCGCCAGCAGCGACAGGGCCTTGTCAGATACGCAGTATTTT. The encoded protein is CASSDRALSDTQYF. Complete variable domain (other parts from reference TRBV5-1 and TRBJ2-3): KAGVTQTPRYLIKTRGQQVTLSCSPISGHRSVSWYQQTPGQGLQFLFEYFSETQRNKGNFPGRFSGRQFSNSRSEMNVSTLELGDSALYLCASSDRALSDTQYFGPGTRLTVL.

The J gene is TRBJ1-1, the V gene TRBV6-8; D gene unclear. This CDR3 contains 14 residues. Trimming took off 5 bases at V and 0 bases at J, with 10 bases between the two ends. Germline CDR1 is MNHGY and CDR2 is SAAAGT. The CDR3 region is CASSGGRLNTEAFF. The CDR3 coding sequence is TGTGCCAGCAGTGGTGGACGACTGAACACTGAAGCTTTCTTT.

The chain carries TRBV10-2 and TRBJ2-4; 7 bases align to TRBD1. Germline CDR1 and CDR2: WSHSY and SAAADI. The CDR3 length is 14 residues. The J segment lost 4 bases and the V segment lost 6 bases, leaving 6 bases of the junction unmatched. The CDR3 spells CASSNDRVKNIQYF. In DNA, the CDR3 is TGCGCCAGCAGCAACGACAGGGTGAAAAACATTCAGTACTTC.

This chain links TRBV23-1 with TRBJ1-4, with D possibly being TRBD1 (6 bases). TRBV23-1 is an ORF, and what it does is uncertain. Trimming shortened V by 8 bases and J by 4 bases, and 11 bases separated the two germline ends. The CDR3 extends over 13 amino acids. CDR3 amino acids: CASGKGVNEKLFF. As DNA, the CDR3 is TGCGCCAGCGGGAAGGGGGTTAATGAAAAACTGTTTTTT.

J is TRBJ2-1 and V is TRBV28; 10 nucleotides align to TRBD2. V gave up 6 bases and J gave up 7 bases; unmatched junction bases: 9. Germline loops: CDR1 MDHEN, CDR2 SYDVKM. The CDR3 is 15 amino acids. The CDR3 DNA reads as TGTGCCAGCAGGGCCGGGGCTAGCGGGAGTAATGAGCAGTTCTTC. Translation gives CASRAGASGSNEQFF.

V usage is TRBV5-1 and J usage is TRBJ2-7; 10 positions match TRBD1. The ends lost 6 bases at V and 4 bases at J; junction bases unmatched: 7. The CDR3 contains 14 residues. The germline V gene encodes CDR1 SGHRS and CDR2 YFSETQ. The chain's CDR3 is CASTLDRGGYEQYF. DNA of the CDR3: TGCGCCAGCACCCTGGACAGGGGGGGATACGAGCAGTACTTC.

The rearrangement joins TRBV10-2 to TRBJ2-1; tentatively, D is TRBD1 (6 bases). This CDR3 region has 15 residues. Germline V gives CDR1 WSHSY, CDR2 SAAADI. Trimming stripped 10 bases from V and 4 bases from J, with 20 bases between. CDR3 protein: CATQPRRDIYNEQFF. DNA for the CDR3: TGCGCCACCCAACCCCGCCGGGACATATACAATGAGCAGTTCTTC.

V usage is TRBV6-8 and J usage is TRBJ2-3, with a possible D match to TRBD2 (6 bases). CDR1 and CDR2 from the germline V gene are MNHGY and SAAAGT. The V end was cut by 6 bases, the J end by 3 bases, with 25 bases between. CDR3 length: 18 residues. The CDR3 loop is CASRRAGAGSGGTDTQYF. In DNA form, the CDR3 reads TGTGCCAGCAGGCGAGCAGGAGCGGGCTCTGGGGGAACAGATACGCAGTATTTT.

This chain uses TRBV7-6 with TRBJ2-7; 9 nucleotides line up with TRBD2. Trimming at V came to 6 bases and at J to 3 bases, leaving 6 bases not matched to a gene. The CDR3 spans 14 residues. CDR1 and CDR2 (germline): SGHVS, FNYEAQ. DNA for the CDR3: TGTGCCAGCAGTTGGACTAGCGATCGCTACGAGCAGTACTTC. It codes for CASSWTSDRYEQYF.

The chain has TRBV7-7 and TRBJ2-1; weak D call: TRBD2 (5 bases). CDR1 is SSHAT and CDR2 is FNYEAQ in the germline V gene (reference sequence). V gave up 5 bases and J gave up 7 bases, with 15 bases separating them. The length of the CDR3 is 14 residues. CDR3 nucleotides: TGTGCCAGCAGCACGTCCGGGATCGGAAATGAGCAGTTCTTC. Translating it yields CASSTSGIGNEQFF.

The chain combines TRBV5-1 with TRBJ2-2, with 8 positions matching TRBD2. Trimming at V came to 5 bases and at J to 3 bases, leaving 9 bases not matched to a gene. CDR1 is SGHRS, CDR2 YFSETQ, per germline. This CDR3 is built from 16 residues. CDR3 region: CASRPGTRGYTGELFF. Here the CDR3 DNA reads TGCGCCAGCAGACCGGGGACTAGGGGGTACACCGGGGAGCTGTTTTTT.

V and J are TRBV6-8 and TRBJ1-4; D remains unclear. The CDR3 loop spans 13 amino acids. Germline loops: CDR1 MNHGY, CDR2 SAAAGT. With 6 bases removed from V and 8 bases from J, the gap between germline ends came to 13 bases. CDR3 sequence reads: CASRRGGGEKLFF. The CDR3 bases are TGTGCCAGCAGACGGGGAGGTGGAGAAAAACTGTTTTTT.

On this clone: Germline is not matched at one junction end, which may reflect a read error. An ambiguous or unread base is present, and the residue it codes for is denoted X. The CDR3 region has the DNA TGCGCCAGCAGCCCCACTAGCGGGATAACCGGGGAGCTRTTTTTT. This encodes CASSPTSGITGEXFF. The whole CDR3 sequence reads CASSPTSGITGELFF. The rearrangement joins TRBV5-1 to TRBJ2-2, with 10 bases fitting TRBD2. Looked up from germline, CDR1 is SGHRS and CDR2 is YFSETQ. The CDR3 contains 15 residues.

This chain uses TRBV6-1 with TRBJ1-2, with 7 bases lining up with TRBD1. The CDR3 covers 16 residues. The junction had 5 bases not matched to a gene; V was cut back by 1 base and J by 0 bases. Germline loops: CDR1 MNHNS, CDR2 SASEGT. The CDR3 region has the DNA TGTGCCAGCAGTGAAGGGACAGGTCGCACTAACTATGGCTACACCTTC. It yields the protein CASSEGTGRTNYGYTF.

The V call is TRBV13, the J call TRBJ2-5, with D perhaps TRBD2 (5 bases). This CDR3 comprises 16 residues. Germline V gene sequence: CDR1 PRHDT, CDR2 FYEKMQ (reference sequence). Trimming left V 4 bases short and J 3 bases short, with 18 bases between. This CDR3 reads CASSSGEDLIKETQYF. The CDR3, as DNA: TGTGCCAGCAGCTCCGGTGAGGACTTAATTAAAGAGACCCAGTACTTC.

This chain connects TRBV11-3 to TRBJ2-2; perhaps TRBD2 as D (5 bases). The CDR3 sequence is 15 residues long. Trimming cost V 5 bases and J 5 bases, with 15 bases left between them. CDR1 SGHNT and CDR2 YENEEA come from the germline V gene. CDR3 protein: CASSPHVGNTGELFF. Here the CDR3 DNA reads TGTGCCAGCAGCCCACACGTCGGGAATACCGGGGAGCTGTTTTTT.

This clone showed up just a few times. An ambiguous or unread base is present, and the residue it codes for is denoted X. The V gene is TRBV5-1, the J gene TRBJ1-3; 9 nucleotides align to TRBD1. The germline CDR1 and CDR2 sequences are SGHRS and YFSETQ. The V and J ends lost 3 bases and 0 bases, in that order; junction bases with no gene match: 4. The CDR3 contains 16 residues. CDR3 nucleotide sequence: TGCGCCAGCAGCTCCSGGACAGGGGACTCTGGAAACACCATATATTTT. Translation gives CASSSXTGDSGNTIYF.

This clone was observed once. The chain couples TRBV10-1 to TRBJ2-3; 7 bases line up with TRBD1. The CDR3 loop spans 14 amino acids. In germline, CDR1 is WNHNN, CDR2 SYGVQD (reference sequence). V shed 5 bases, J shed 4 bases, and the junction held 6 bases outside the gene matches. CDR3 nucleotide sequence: TGCGCCAGCAGTTTCACAGGGGCTGCAGATACGCAGTATTTT. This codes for CASSFTGAADTQYF.

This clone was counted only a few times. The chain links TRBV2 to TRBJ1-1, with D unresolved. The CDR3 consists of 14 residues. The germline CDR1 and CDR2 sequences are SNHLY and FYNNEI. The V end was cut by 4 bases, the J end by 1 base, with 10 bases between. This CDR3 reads CASSVEVGNTEAFF. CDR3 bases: TGTGCCAGCAGTGTTGAAGTCGGGAACACTGAAGCTTTCTTT.

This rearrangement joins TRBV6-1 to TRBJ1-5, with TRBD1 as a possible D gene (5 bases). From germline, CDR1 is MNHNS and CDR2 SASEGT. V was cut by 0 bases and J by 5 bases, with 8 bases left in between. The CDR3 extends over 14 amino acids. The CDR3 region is CASSEAKGHQPQHF. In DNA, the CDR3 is TGTGCCAGCAGTGAAGCCAAGGGGCATCAGCCCCAGCATTTT.

This CDR3 reads CSVGFPPDRETNEKLFF. In DNA, the CDR3 is TGCAGCGTTGGTTTTCCCCCGGACAGGGAAACTAATGAAAAACTGTTTTTT. The rearrangement joins TRBV29-1 to TRBJ1-4; 8 positions match TRBD1. Germline CDR1 reads SQVTM; CDR2 reads ANQGSEA. CDR3 length equals 17 residues. Trimming removed 4 bases from V and 1 base from J; junction bases left unmatched: 11.

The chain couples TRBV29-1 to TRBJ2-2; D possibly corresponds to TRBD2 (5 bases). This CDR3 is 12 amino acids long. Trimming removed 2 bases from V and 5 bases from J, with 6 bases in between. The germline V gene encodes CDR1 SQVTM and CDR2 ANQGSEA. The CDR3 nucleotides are TGCAGCGTTGAACCGGGGACCGGGGAGCTGTTTTTT. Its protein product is CSVEPGTGELFF.

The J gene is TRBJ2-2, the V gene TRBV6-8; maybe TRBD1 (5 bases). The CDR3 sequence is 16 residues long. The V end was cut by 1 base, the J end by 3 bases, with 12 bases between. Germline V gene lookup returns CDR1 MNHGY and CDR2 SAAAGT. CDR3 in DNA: TGTGCCAGCAGTTACTTAGGTTCGACAGACACCGGGGAGCTGTTTTTT. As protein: CASSYLGSTDTGELFF.

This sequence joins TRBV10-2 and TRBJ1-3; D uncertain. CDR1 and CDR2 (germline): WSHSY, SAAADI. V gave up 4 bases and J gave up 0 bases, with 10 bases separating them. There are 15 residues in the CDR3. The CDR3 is CASSADGISGNTIYF. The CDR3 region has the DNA TGCGCCAGCAGTGCCGACGGAATCTCTGGAAACACCATATATTTT.

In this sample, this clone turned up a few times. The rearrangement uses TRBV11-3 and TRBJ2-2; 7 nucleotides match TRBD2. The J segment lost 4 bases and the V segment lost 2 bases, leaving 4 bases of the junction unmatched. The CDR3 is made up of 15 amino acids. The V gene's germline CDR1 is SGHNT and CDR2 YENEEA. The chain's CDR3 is CASSLPGGPTGELFF. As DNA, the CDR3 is TGTGCCAGCAGCTTACCGGGAGGTCCCACCGGGGAGCTGTTTTTT.

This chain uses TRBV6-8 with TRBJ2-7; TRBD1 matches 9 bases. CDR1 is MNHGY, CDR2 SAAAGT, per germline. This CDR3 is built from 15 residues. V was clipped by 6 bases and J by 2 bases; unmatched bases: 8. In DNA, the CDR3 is TGTGCCAGCAGGGATCCGAGACAGGGGGCCTACGAGCAGTACTTC. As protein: CASRDPRQGAYEQYF.

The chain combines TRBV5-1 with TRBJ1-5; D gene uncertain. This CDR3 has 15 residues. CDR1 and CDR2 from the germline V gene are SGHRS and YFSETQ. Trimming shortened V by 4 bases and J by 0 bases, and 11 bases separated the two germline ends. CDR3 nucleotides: TGCGCCAGCAGCCTAGACGGATATAGCAATCAGCCCCAGCATTTT. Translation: CASSLDGYSNQPQHF.